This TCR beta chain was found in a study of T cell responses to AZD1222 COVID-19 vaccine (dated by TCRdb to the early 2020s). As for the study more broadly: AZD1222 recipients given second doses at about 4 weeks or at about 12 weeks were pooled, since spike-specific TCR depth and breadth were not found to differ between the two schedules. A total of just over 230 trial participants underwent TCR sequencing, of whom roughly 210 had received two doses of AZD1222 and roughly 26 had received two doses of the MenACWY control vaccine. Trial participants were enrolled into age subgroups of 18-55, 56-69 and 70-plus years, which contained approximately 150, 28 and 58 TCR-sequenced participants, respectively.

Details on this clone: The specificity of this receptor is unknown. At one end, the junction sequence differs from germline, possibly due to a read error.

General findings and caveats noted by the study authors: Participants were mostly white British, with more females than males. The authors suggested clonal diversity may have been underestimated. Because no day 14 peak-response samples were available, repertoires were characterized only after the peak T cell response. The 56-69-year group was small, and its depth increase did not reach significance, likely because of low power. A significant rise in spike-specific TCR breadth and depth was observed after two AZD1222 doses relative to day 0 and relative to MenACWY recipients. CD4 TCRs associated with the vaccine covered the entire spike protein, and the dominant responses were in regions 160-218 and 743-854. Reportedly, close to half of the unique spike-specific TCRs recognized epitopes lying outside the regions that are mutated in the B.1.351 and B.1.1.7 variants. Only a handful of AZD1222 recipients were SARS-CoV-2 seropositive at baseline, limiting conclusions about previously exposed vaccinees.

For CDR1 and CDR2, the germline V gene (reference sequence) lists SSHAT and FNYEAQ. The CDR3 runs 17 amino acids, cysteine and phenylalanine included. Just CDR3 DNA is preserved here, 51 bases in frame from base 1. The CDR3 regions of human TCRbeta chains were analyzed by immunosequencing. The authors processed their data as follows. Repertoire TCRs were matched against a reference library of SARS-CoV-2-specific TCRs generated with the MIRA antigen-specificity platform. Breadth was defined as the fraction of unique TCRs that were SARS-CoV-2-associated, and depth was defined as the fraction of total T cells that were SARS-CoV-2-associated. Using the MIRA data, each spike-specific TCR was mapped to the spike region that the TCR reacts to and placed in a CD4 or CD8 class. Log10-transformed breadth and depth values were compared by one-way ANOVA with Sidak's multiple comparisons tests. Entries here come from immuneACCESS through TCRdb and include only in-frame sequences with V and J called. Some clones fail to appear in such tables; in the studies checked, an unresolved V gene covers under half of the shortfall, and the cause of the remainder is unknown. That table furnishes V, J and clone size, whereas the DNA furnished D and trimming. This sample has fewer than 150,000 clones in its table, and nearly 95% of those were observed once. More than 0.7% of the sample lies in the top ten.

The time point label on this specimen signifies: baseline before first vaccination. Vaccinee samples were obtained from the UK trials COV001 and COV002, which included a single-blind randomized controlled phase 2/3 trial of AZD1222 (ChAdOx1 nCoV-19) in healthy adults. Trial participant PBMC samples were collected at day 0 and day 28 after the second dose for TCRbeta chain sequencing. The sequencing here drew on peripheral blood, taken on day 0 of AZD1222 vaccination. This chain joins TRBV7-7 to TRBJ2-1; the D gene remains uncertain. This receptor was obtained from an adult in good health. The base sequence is TGTGCTAGCAGCCCCTCGGACCTCCTTAGCTCCTACAATGAGCAGTTCTTC. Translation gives CASSPSDLLSSYNEQFF.